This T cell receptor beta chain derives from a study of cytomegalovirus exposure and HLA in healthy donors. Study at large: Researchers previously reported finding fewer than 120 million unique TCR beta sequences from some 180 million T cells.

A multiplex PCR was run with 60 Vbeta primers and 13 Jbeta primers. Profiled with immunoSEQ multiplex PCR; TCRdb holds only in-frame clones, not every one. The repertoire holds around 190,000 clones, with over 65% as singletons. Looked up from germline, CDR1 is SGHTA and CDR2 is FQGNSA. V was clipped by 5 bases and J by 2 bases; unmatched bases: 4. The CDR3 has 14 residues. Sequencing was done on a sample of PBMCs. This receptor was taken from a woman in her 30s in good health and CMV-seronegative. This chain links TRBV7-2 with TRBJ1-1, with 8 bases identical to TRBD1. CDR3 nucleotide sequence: TGTGCCAGCAGCCCAGGGGGCGTCAACACTGAAGCTTTCTTT. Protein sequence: CASSPGGVNTEAFF. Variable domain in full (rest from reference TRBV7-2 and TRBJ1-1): GAGVSQSPSNKVTEKGKDVELRCDPISGHTALYWYRQSLGQGLEFLIYFQGNSAPDKSGLPSDRFSAERTGGSVSTLTIQRTQQEDSAVYLCASSPGGVNTEAFFGQGTRLTVV.